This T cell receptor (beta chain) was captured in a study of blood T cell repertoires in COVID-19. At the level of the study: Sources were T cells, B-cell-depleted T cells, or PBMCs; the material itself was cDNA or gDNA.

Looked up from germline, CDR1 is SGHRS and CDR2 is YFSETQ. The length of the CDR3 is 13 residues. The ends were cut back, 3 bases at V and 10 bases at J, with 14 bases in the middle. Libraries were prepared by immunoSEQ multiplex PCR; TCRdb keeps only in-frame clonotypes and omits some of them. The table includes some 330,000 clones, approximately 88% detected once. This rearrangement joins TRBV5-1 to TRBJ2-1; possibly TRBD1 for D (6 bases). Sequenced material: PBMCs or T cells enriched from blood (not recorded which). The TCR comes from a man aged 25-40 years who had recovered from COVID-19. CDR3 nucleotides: TGCGCCAGCAGCTACCAGGGGATAAGGGAGCAGTTCTTC. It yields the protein CASSYQGIREQFF.